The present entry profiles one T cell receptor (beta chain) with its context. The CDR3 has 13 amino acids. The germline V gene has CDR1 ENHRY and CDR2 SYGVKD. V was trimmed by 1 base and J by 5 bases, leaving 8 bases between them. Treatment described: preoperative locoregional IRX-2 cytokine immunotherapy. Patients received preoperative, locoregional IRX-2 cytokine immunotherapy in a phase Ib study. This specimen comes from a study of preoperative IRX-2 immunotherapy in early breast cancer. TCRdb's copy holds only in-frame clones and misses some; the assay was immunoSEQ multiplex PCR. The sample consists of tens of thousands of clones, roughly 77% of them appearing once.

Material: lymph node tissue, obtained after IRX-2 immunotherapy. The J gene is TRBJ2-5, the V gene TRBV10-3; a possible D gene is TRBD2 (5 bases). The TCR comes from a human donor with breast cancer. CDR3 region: CAISEFKRETQYF. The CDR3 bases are TGTGCCATCAGTGAGTTCAAGCGGGAGACCCAGTACTTC.